This TCR beta chain was found in a study of beta chain features in type 1 diabetes. Study-level background: On cell yields, gender and age, patients and healthy donors were similar.

Study-level results: In every one of the four CD4+ subsets, TCRB CDR3s were moderately but significantly shorter in Type 1 diabetes patients.

Turning to this clone: Its antigen is still unknown.

One heparinised blood draw averaging around 110 mL was given by each donor. Investigators reverse transcribed all isolated RNA, so they sequenced expressed TCRB transcripts. Clones were read by immunoSEQ multiplex PCR, and TCRdb kept only the in-frame ones, dropping some. Among 640,000 or so clones, about an eighth were seen once, and the ten largest hold 0.035% to 0.04%. What was sequenced was naive CD4+ T cells from blood. This TCR came from a man between 18 and 35 years old with type 1 diabetes.

CDR3 protein: CASRRRDSSYEQYF. The CDR3 DNA follows: TGTGCCAGCAGACGTCGGGACAGCTCCTACGAGCAGTACTTC. The chain uses TRBV28 and TRBJ2-7; 7 bases are a match to TRBD1. V was clipped by 6 bases and J by 0 bases; unmatched bases: 5. CDR3 size: 14 residues. Germline V gives CDR1 MDHEN, CDR2 SYDVKM.